Given below is one T cell receptor (beta chain) in context. Its matching antigen is unknown. CDR1 and CDR2 (germline): SGHAT, FQNNGV. There are 14 residues in the CDR3. Trimming shortened V by 5 bases and J by 3 bases, and 14 bases separated the two germline ends. PCR was performed a second time for roughly 7 to 12 cycles using a sample-barcoded 5' primer and a J-beta primer mix. A minimum of 3 million CDR3-containing paired-end reads was obtained for each sample. TCRdb redid the calling of the 5' RACE reads with MiXCR, one entry per CDR3 protein. The table shows 1.5 million to 1.9 million distinct CDR3 sequences, with less than 45% occurring only once. This entry comes from a study of blood T cells in healthy people across ages. General study results and limits: Fewer expanded clones and more diversity marked long-lived versus aged donors.

The sequencing sample was made of blood. The chain recombines TRBV11-2 with TRBJ2-7, with D uncertain. This clonotype was obtained from a woman under 30 in good health. CDR3 coding DNA: TGTGCCAGCAGCATGGGTATGGGGTACTACGAGCAGTACTTC. Protein: CASSMGMGYYEQYF.